The rows below give T cell receptor beta chains drawn from one sample of a study of T cell repertoires in cytomegalovirus infection. These receptors' targets are unknown. TCRdb re-derived calls from the reads in MiXCR, one entry per CDR3 protein. Of roughly 160,000 distinct CDR3 sequences in the sample, about 20% were seen once. The input for sequencing was CD8+ T cells from cultured PBMCs, taken from culture after CMV antigen stimulation. All receptors come from a human donor in good health (CMV status not recorded). Some clones in this sample may be carry-over from other donors' samples. The CDR3 runs from the conserved cysteine through the conserved F or W. The D gene is left open where the match is weak. Expanded clones are given a class, and other clones once, few, many or no size at all.

j_call: TRBJ1-2; d_call: .; clone_size: .; v_call: TRBV4-1; cdr3_aa: CASSQSTLTEFYGYTF; cdr3_nt: TGCGCCAGCAGCCAATCCACCCTGACAGAGTTCTATGGCTACACCTTC
j_call: TRBJ2-7; d_call: .; clone_size: .; v_call: TRBV5-6; cdr3_aa: CASSLATKQGYEQYF; cdr3_nt: TGTGCCAGCAGCTTGGCTACGAAACAGGGCTACGAGCAGTACTTC
j_call: TRBJ2-7; d_call: TRBD2; clone_size: .; v_call: TRBV12-3/TRBV12-4; cdr3_aa: CASSLGGGRVAEQYF; cdr3_nt: TGTGCCAGCTCCCTTGGGGGGGGGAGGGTTGCCGAGCAGTACTTC
j_call: TRBJ2-7; d_call: .; clone_size: few; v_call: TRBV7-2; cdr3_aa: CASRVWGGGRDEQYF; cdr3_nt: TGTGCCAGCAGAGTTTGGGGGGGCGGTCGCGACGAGCAGTACTTC
j_call: TRBJ1-3; d_call: TRBD1; clone_size: .; v_call: TRBV4-1; cdr3_aa: CASSQAQGAKGNTIYF; cdr3_nt: TGCGCCAGCAGCCAAGCCCAGGGGGCGAAAGGAAACACCATATATTTT
j_call: TRBJ2-5; d_call: TRBD2; clone_size: .; v_call: TRBV7-2; cdr3_aa: CASSSGGLVIKETQYF; cdr3_nt: TGTGCCAGCAGCTCAGGAGGACTAGTTATAAAAGAGACCCAGTACTTC
j_call: TRBJ2-1; d_call: TRBD2; clone_size: few; v_call: TRBV7-2; cdr3_aa: CASSYPGLAYNEQFF; cdr3_nt: TGTGCCAGCAGTTACCCAGGACTAGCCTACAATGAGCAGTTCTTC
j_call: TRBJ1-3; d_call: .; clone_size: .; v_call: TRBV7-9; cdr3_aa: CASSSPAQGGNTIYF; cdr3_nt: TGTGCCAGCAGCTCCCCGGCACAGGGAGGAAACACCATATATTTT
j_call: TRBJ1-2; d_call: .; clone_size: few; v_call: TRBV7-6; cdr3_aa: CASSSPEGQANYGYTF; cdr3_nt: TGTGCCAGCAGCTCGCCTGAGGGGCAAGCTAACTATGGCTACACCTTC
j_call: TRBJ1-1; d_call: .; clone_size: few; v_call: TRBV7-2; cdr3_aa: CASSLRGPTEAFF; cdr3_nt: TGTGCCAGCAGCTTAAGGGGTCCCACTGAAGCTTTCTTT
j_call: TRBJ2-5; d_call: TRBD1; clone_size: .; v_call: TRBV25-1; cdr3_aa: CASTRDRGDETQYF; cdr3_nt: TGTGCCAGCACTCGGGACAGGGGTGATGAGACCCAGTACTTC
j_call: TRBJ2-7; d_call: TRBD1; clone_size: .; v_call: TRBV4-3; cdr3_aa: CASSQGRTGSYEQYF; cdr3_nt: TGCGCCAGCAGCCAAGGACGGACAGGGTCCTACGAGCAGTACTTC
j_call: TRBJ1-1; d_call: .; clone_size: .; v_call: TRBV28; cdr3_aa: CASSIPQGYEAFF; cdr3_nt: TGTGCCAGCAGTATCCCACAGGGATATGAAGCTTTCTTT
j_call: TRBJ1-2; d_call: .; clone_size: few; v_call: TRBV25-1; cdr3_aa: CASSERGEPAYGYTF; cdr3_nt: TGTGCCAGCAGTGAGAGAGGGGAGCCTGCCTATGGCTACACCTTC
j_call: TRBJ1-5; d_call: .; clone_size: few; v_call: TRBV27; cdr3_aa: CASSIMQGNQPQHF; cdr3_nt: TGTGCCAGCAGTATTATGCAGGGGAATCAGCCCCAGCATTTT
j_call: TRBJ2-2; d_call: .; clone_size: .; v_call: TRBV27; cdr3_aa: CASSLSQVSGGELFF; cdr3_nt: TGTGCCAGCAGTTTATCGCAGGTCTCGGGCGGGGAGCTGTTTTTT
j_call: TRBJ2-1; d_call: .; clone_size: .; v_call: TRBV19; cdr3_aa: CASSGGRNEQFF; cdr3_nt: TGTGCCAGTAGCGGGGGCAGAAATGAGCAGTTCTTC
j_call: TRBJ2-5; d_call: TRBD2; clone_size: .; v_call: TRBV7-9; cdr3_aa: CASRRTSEETQYF; cdr3_nt: TGTGCCAGCAGGAGGACTAGTGAAGAGACCCAGTACTTC
j_call: TRBJ2-1; d_call: .; clone_size: few; v_call: TRBV11-2; cdr3_aa: CASSLVALGSISYNEQFF; cdr3_nt: TGTGCCAGCAGCTTAGTTGCTTTGGGGTCTATCTCCTACAATGAGCAGTTCTTC
j_call: TRBJ1-3; d_call: .; clone_size: .; v_call: TRBV9; cdr3_aa: CASSVGIGMNTIYF; cdr3_nt: TGTGCCAGCAGCGTAGGAATAGGGATGAACACCATATATTTT
j_call: TRBJ2-1; d_call: .; clone_size: .; v_call: TRBV6-8; cdr3_aa: CASSSYDRSSYNEQFF; cdr3_nt: TGTGCCAGCAGTTCCTATGACCGGAGCTCCTACAATGAGCAGTTCTTC
j_call: TRBJ2-5; d_call: TRBD2; clone_size: .; v_call: TRBV7-8; cdr3_aa: CASSLGGGRLLHQETQYF; cdr3_nt: TGTGCCAGCAGCTTAGGCGGGGGGCGCCTCTTACACCAAGAGACCCAGTACTTC
j_call: TRBJ2-7; d_call: .; clone_size: few; v_call: TRBV9; cdr3_aa: CASSVAQGYEQYF; cdr3_nt: TGTGCCAGCAGCGTAGCGCAGGGATACGAGCAGTACTTC
j_call: TRBJ2-6; d_call: .; clone_size: .; v_call: TRBV7-9; cdr3_aa: CASSLKEVYSGANVLTF; cdr3_nt: TGTGCCAGCAGCTTAAAGGAGGTCTACTCTGGGGCCAACGTCCTGACTTTC
j_call: TRBJ1-1; d_call: .; clone_size: few; v_call: TRBV19; cdr3_aa: CACYRENTEAFF; cdr3_nt: TGTGCCTGCTACAGGGAGAACACTGAAGCTTTCTTT
j_call: TRBJ2-5; d_call: .; clone_size: few; v_call: TRBV7-6; cdr3_aa: CASSSQRPTGETQYF; cdr3_nt: TGTGCCAGCAGCTCGCAGCGACCCACGGGGGAGACCCAGTACTTC
j_call: TRBJ2-1; d_call: TRBD1; clone_size: .; v_call: TRBV6-5; cdr3_aa: CASSIPGGPYNEQFF; cdr3_nt: TGTGCCAGCAGTATCCCAGGGGGACCCTACAATGAGCAGTTCTTC
j_call: TRBJ1-1; d_call: .; clone_size: .; v_call: TRBV19; cdr3_aa: CASSMRDSGVTEAFF; cdr3_nt: TGTGCCAGTAGTATGCGAGACAGCGGGGTGACTGAAGCTTTCTTT
j_call: TRBJ2-1; d_call: .; clone_size: few; v_call: TRBV12-3/TRBV12-4; cdr3_aa: CASSLAGPSSYNEQFF; cdr3_nt: TGTGCCAGCAGTTTAGCCGGGCCATCCTCCTACAATGAGCAGTTCTTC
j_call: TRBJ1-5; d_call: .; clone_size: .; v_call: TRBV6-2/TRBV6-3; cdr3_aa: CASSYPYSNQPQHF; cdr3_nt: TGTGCCAGCAGTTACCCATATAGCAATCAGCCCCAGCATTTT
j_call: TRBJ1-6; d_call: TRBD1; clone_size: .; v_call: TRBV4-1; cdr3_aa: CASSHYTGGSYNSPLHF; cdr3_nt: TGCGCCAGCAGCCATTATACAGGGGGCTCCTATAATTCACCCCTCCACTTT
j_call: TRBJ1-1; d_call: .; clone_size: few; v_call: TRBV7-6; cdr3_aa: CASSLVAGPNTEAFF; cdr3_nt: TGTGCCAGCAGCTTAGTCGCAGGACCGAACACTGAAGCTTTCTTT
j_call: TRBJ1-2; d_call: TRBD1; clone_size: few; v_call: TRBV29-1; cdr3_aa: CSVGTGGNGYTF; cdr3_nt: TGCAGCGTTGGCACAGGGGGCAATGGCTACACCTTC
j_call: TRBJ1-6; d_call: .; clone_size: many; v_call: TRBV12-3/TRBV12-4; cdr3_aa: CASSSLRERGSPLHF; cdr3_nt: TGTGCCAGCAGTTCACTCAGGGAAAGGGGTTCACCCCTCCACTTT
j_call: TRBJ1-4; d_call: .; clone_size: many; v_call: TRBV7-9; cdr3_aa: CASSSPDAPEKLFF; cdr3_nt: TGTGCCAGCAGCTCACCCGATGCACCTGAAAAACTGTTTTTT
j_call: TRBJ2-6; d_call: TRBD1; clone_size: .; v_call: TRBV5-1; cdr3_aa: CASSLEDLRGQEHSGANVLTF; cdr3_nt: TGCGCCAGCAGCTTAGAAGACCTCCGAGGACAGGAACACTCTGGGGCCAACGTCCTGACTTTC
j_call: TRBJ2-1; d_call: .; clone_size: .; v_call: TRBV6-2/TRBV6-3; cdr3_aa: CATLRAADSSYNEQFF; cdr3_nt: TGTGCCACCTTAAGGGCAGCCGACAGCTCCTACAATGAGCAGTTCTTC
j_call: TRBJ2-1; d_call: .; clone_size: .; v_call: TRBV5-4; cdr3_aa: CASSQSGYNEQFF; cdr3_nt: TGTGCCAGCAGCCAGAGCGGGTACAATGAGCAGTTCTTC
j_call: TRBJ1-1; d_call: .; clone_size: .; v_call: TRBV7-9; cdr3_aa: CASRKNGGRSNTEAFF; cdr3_nt: TGTGCCAGCAGAAAAAACGGTGGGCGTTCAAACACTGAAGCTTTCTTT
j_call: TRBJ1-2; d_call: TRBD1; clone_size: .; v_call: TRBV4-2; cdr3_aa: CASSQEPEDQGSGTDYGYTF; cdr3_nt: TGTGCCAGCAGCCAAGAACCCGAAGATCAGGGTTCAGGGACAGACTATGGCTACACCTTC
j_call: TRBJ1-6; d_call: .; clone_size: .; v_call: TRBV4-3; cdr3_aa: CASSQDFTGDNSPLHF; cdr3_nt: TGCGCCAGCAGCCAAGATTTCACAGGCGATAATTCACCCCTCCACTTT
j_call: TRBJ2-3; d_call: .; clone_size: few; v_call: TRBV27; cdr3_aa: CASNPKAITDTQYF; cdr3_nt: TGTGCCAGCAACCCGAAGGCGATCACAGATACGCAGTATTTT
j_call: TRBJ2-7; d_call: TRBD1; clone_size: .; v_call: TRBV7-2; cdr3_aa: CASSFPGQNEQYF; cdr3_nt: TGTGCCAGCAGCTTTCCGGGACAGAACGAGCAGTACTTC
j_call: TRBJ2-1; d_call: .; clone_size: .; v_call: TRBV6-2/TRBV6-3; cdr3_aa: CASSRGAKDEQFF; cdr3_nt: TGTGCCAGCAGTCGCGGGGCTAAGGATGAGCAGTTCTTC
j_call: TRBJ1-6; d_call: .; clone_size: .; v_call: TRBV20-1; cdr3_aa: CSALDPLKSPLHF; cdr3_nt: TGCAGTGCTTTGGACCCACTGAAATCACCCCTCCACTTT
j_call: TRBJ1-2; d_call: .; clone_size: .; v_call: TRBV6-5; cdr3_aa: CASSYSWTVNYGYTF; cdr3_nt: TGTGCCAGCAGTTACTCATGGACAGTTAACTATGGCTACACCTTC
j_call: TRBJ1-5; d_call: .; clone_size: .; v_call: TRBV27; cdr3_aa: CASSPRGAYQPQHF; cdr3_nt: TGTGCCAGCAGTCCTCGGGGCGCCTATCAGCCCCAGCATTTT
j_call: TRBJ2-1; d_call: .; clone_size: .; v_call: TRBV7-2; cdr3_aa: CASSSPGRGAYNEQFF; cdr3_nt: TGTGCCAGCAGCTCCCCCGGCAGGGGCGCATATAATGAGCAGTTCTTC
j_call: TRBJ1-5; d_call: .; clone_size: few; v_call: TRBV20-1; cdr3_aa: CSARDSRKNQPQHF; cdr3_nt: TGCAGTGCTAGAGATTCGCGGAAGAATCAGCCCCAGCATTTT
j_call: TRBJ1-5; d_call: .; clone_size: few; v_call: TRBV19; cdr3_aa: CASSIWETWEPQHF; cdr3_nt: TGTGCCAGTAGTATATGGGAGACCTGGGAGCCCCAGCATTTT
j_call: TRBJ1-6; d_call: .; clone_size: .; v_call: TRBV5-6; cdr3_aa: CASSLMRQNSPLHF; cdr3_nt: TGTGCCAGCAGCTTGATGCGTCAAAATTCACCCCTCCACTTT
j_call: TRBJ1-6; d_call: .; clone_size: .; v_call: TRBV30; cdr3_aa: CAWSVESGGRASPLHF; cdr3_nt: TGTGCCTGGAGTGTGGAGTCCGGCGGGAGAGCTTCACCCCTCCACTTT
j_call: TRBJ1-2; d_call: TRBD1; clone_size: .; v_call: TRBV6-1; cdr3_aa: CASSEWDRGPYGYTF; cdr3_nt: TGTGCCAGCAGTGAATGGGACAGGGGGCCATATGGCTACACCTTC
j_call: TRBJ2-7; d_call: .; clone_size: .; v_call: TRBV7-8; cdr3_aa: CASSAPNAGVSYEQYF; cdr3_nt: TGTGCCAGCAGCGCTCCGAATGCAGGGGTATCCTACGAGCAGTACTTC
j_call: TRBJ1-5; d_call: .; clone_size: few; v_call: TRBV7-9; cdr3_aa: CASSPGRGGHQPQHF; cdr3_nt: TGTGCCAGCAGCCCCGGGAGGGGGGGCCATCAGCCCCAGCATTTT